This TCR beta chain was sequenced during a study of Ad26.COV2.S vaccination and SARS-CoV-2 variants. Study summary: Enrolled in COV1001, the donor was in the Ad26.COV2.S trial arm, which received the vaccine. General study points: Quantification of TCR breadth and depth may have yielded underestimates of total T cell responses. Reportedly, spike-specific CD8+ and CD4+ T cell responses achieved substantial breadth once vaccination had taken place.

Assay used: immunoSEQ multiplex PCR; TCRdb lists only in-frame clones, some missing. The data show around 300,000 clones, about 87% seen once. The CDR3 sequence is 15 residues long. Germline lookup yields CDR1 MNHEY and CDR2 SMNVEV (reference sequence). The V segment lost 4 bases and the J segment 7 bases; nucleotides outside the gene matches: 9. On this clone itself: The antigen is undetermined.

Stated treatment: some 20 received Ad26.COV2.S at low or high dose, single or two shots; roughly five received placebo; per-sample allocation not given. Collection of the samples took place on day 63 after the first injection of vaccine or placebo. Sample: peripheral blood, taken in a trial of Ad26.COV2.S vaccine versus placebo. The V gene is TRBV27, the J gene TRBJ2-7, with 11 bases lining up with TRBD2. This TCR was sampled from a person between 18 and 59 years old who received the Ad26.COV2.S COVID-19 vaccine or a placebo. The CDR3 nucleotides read TGTGCCAGCAGTTCCCCACTAGCGGGGGTCGTGGAGCAGTACTTC. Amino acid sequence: CASSSPLAGVVEQYF.